These 32 T cell receptor beta chains share one sample of origin, sequenced in a study of CD8 T cells in Susac syndrome. An amount of RNA that ranged from roughly 0.5 to 1 ug was reverse transcribed with random hexamers. MiXCR was run by TCRdb on the immunoSEQ multiplex PCR reads, yielding one entry per CDR3 protein. The top ten clones hold about 0.15% of a sample with approximately 200,000 distinct CDR3 sequences, roughly nine tenths of them seen once. Sequencing was carried out using CD8+ T cells from PBMCs. These receptors came from a human donor with multiple sclerosis.

This chain links TRBV28 with TRBJ2-4; D perhaps matches TRBD1 (6 bases). CDR3 length equals 16 residues. The V gene's germline CDR1 is MDHEN and CDR2 SYDVKM. Deletions cut 7 bases from V and 1 base from J, with 17 bases between. The CDR3 is CASKAEGVSAKNIQYF. The CDR3 bases are TGTGCCAGCAAAGCCGAGGGGGTTTCGGCCAAAAACATTCAGTACTTC. Supplemented by reference TRBV28 and TRBJ2-4, the full variable domain reads DVKVTQSSRYLVKRTGEKVFLECVQDMDHENMFWYRQDPGLGLRLIYFSYDVKMKEKGDIPEGYSVSREKKERFSLILESASTNQTSMYLCASKAEGVSAKNIQYFGAGTRLSVL.

The chain is built from TRBV7-8 and TRBJ2-5; TRBD2 agrees at 7 bases. Germline CDR1 SGHVS, CDR2 FQNEAQ. Germline trimming cut 7 bases from V and 2 bases from J; bases unmatched to any gene: 16. The CDR3 loop spans 17 amino acids. The CDR3 region has the DNA TGTGCCAGCACCCTCGGGGGGAGCGGGTACATTCAAGAGACCCAGTACTTC. This translates into CASTLGGSGYIQETQYF.

The chain recombines TRBV2 with TRBJ2-7, with a possible D match to TRBD1 (6 bases). CDR1 is SNHLY and CDR2 is FYNNEI in the germline V gene. The V gene lost 3 bases and the J gene lost 3 bases, with 18 bases spanning the gap. The CDR3 length is 16 residues. The CDR3: CASSDPAGANLYEQYF. CDR3 coding DNA: TGTGCCAGCAGTGACCCGGCAGGGGCAAACCTCTACGAGCAGTACTTC.

The chain joins TRBV21-1 to TRBJ1-2; the DNA was not compared with TRBD1, the D call given in the table. TRBV21-1 is classified as a pseudogene. This CDR3 spans 15 amino acids. Here the CDR3 DNA reads TGTGCCAGCAGCAACCAGGACAGGGGAAACTATGGCTACACCTTC. Translation gives CASSNQDRGNYGYTF.

For the CDR3, the DNA is TGTGCCAGCAGTCCCAAGCGGTCAGCGGGAAGACTTTACGAGCAGTACTTC. Translating it yields CASSPKRSAGRLYEQYF. The J gene is TRBJ2-7, the V gene TRBV28; 7 bases are a match to TRBD2. The V gene's germline CDR1 is MDHEN and CDR2 SYDVKM. With 5 bases clipped from V and 4 bases from J, the junction kept 17 bases outside the gene matches. The CDR3 consists of 17 residues.

This clonotype was seen once. This chain joins TRBV20-1 and TRBJ1-1; D gene ambiguous. The V end was cut by 6 bases, the J end by 4 bases, with 9 bases between. Germline loops: CDR1 DFQATT, CDR2 SNEGSKA (reference sequence). The length of the CDR3 is 11 residues. The CDR3 bases are TGCAGTGCCCCACGCAGCACTGAAGCTTTCTTT. Protein: CSAPRSTEAFF.

The chain employs TRBV2 and TRBJ2-7; either TRBD1 or TRBD2 may supply D (5 bases each). The V end was cut by 5 bases, the J end by 3 bases, with 11 bases between. CDR3 length equals 13 residues. In germline, CDR1 is SNHLY, CDR2 FYNNEI. The CDR3 protein is CASSPHGGYEQYF. The CDR3 DNA reads as TGTGCCAGCAGTCCTCATGGGGGCTACGAGCAGTACTTC.

The chain couples TRBV6-5 to TRBJ1-2, with unresolved D. Trimming shortened V by 0 bases and J by 4 bases, and 9 bases separated the two germline ends. The CDR3 totals 14 residues. Germline CDR1 MNHEY, CDR2 SVGAGI. CDR3: CASSYSWQSYGYTF. The DNA for the CDR3 is TGTGCCAGCAGTTACTCGTGGCAGAGCTATGGCTACACCTTC.

V and J are TRBV4-3 and TRBJ1-1; D ambiguous. This CDR3 region has 14 residues. V shed 1 base and J shed 5 bases, with 11 bases lying between them. CDR1 is LGHNA, CDR2 YSLEER, per germline. As DNA, the CDR3 is TGCGCCAGCAGCCAAGTTCTGAAATGGACTGAAGCTTTCTTT. This encodes CASSQVLKWTEAFF.

This clonotype came up once. The rearrangement uses TRBV7-3 and TRBJ2-1; 11 bases align to TRBD2. J lost 4 bases, V lost 5 bases, and 4 bases had no gene match. CDR3 length: 15 amino acids. In germline, CDR1 is SGHTA, CDR2 FQGTGA. The CDR3 here is CASSTLAGGYNEQFF. The CDR3 DNA sequence: TGTGCCAGCAGCACCCTAGCGGGAGGTTACAATGAGCAGTTCTTC.

The V and J genes are TRBV5-1 and TRBJ1-2; 7 positions match TRBD1. The CDR3 is made up of 16 amino acids. Per the germline V gene, CDR1 is SGHRS and CDR2 is YFSETQ. V was pared by 4 bases and J by 6 bases, with 15 bases of the junction left unmatched. The chain's CDR3 is CASSGEQGTVIHGYTF. For the CDR3, the DNA is TGCGCCAGCAGCGGAGAACAGGGGACGGTAATTCATGGCTACACCTTC.

The chain joins TRBV6-6 to TRBJ1-1; TRBD1 might be the D (5 bases). The germline CDR1 and CDR2 sequences are MNHNY and SVGAGI (reference sequence). V shed 6 bases and J shed 6 bases, with 14 bases lying between them. The CDR3 length is 13 residues. CDR3 DNA sequence: TGTGCCAGCAGCCCCGCGTGGGGCGCTGAAGCTTTCTTT. Its translation: CASSPAWGAEAFF.

V and J are TRBV20-1 and TRBJ1-6, with 8 bases aligning to TRBD1. Germline V gene sequence: CDR1 DFQATT, CDR2 SNEGSKA (reference sequence). V shed 7 bases, J shed 9 bases, and the junction held 11 bases outside the gene matches. The length of the CDR3 is 14 residues. CDR3 sequence: CSVIATGAGSPLHF. The CDR3 DNA sequence: TGCAGTGTTATCGCGACAGGGGCCGGTTCACCCCTCCACTTT.

The chain carries TRBV5-6 and TRBJ2-7, with a weak D call TRBD2 (6 bases). Between the trimmed V and J ends, which lost 4 bases and 5 bases, there was a span of 19 bases. Germline-derived CDR1 and CDR2 are SGHDT and YYEEEE. This CDR3 has 15 amino acids. CDR3 DNA sequence: TGTGCCAGCAGCAGATGGGCAGGGACTTACCACGAGCAGTACTTC. As protein: CASSRWAGTYHEQYF.

This clonotype was counted between two and nine times. This rearrangement joins TRBV27 to TRBJ2-7, with D possibly being TRBD1 (5 bases). Per the germline V gene, CDR1 is MNHEY and CDR2 is SMNVEV (reference sequence). The CDR3 has 13 residues. V gave up 4 bases and J gave up 2 bases, with 9 bases separating them. For the CDR3, the DNA is TGTGCCAGCAGTTATAGGGGCGCCTACGAGCAGTACTTC. This sequence encodes CASSYRGAYEQYF.

V gene TRBV11-2 combines with J gene TRBJ2-3; no clear D. The CDR3 has 15 residues. The V gene lost 5 bases and the J gene lost 0 bases, with 12 bases spanning the gap. CDR1 is SGHAT, CDR2 FQNNGV, per germline. The CDR3 reads CASSEVSPSTDTQYF. For the CDR3, the DNA is TGTGCCAGCAGCGAAGTTTCCCCTAGCACAGATACGCAGTATTTT.

The J gene is TRBJ1-1, the V gene TRBV7-2; D not certain. CDR1 is SGHTA, CDR2 FQGNSA, per germline. The CDR3 is 15 amino acids. V was shortened by 0 bases and J by 0 bases, with 8 bases between the two germline ends. The CDR3 region has the DNA TGTGCCAGCAGCTTAGCCCCACCTTTGAACACTGAAGCTTTCTTT. Its protein product is CASSLAPPLNTEAFF.

This chain links TRBV7-9 with TRBJ2-5, with no clear D. This CDR3 comprises 12 residues. The V end was cut by 7 bases, the J end by 5 bases, with 11 bases between. Germline CDR1 and CDR2: SEHNR and FQNEAQ (reference sequence). The CDR3 DNA reads TGTGCCAGCACCTCGGGTCCGGAGACCCAGTACTTC. Translation: CASTSGPETQYF.

This chain connects TRBV6-1 to TRBJ1-2; 10 nucleotides line up with TRBD1. Germline CDR1 MNHNS, CDR2 SASEGT. V lost 6 bases and J lost 4; bases outside the gene matches: 14. The CDR3 sequence is 17 residues long. CDR3 loop: CASSQGQGQYYGYGYTF. Here the CDR3 DNA reads TGTGCCAGCAGCCAGGGACAGGGGCAATATTACGGCTATGGCTACACCTTC.

The J gene is TRBJ2-7, the V gene TRBV7-3; D remains ambiguous. CDR3 length: 13 amino acids. Germline V CDR1 and CDR2: SGHTA, FQGTGA. Trimming stripped 3 bases from V and 4 bases from J, with 10 bases between. CDR3 DNA: TGTGCCAGCAGCTTCTATCACGGTTACGAGCAGTACTTC. Amino acid sequence: CASSFYHGYEQYF.

The rearrangement links TRBV6-2 or TRBV6-3 to TRBJ1-5; the D is unclear. The V and J ends lost 2 bases and 5 bases respectively, with 4 bases between them. Per germline, CDR1 MNHEY and CDR2 SVGEGT. There are 12 residues in the CDR3. This CDR3 reads CASSYHDQPQHF. In nucleotides, the CDR3 is TGTGCCAGCAGTTACCACGATCAGCCCCAGCATTTT.

The chain has TRBV12-3 or TRBV12-4 and TRBJ1-5; D gene unclear. V dropped 0 bases and J dropped 5 bases, with 5 bases sitting between them. CDR3 length equals 13 residues. CDR3 residues: CASSLATHQPQHF. The CDR3 nucleotides are TGTGCCAGCAGTTTAGCGACCCATCAGCCCCAGCATTTT.

The chain has TRBV30 and TRBJ1-1, with 8 positions matching TRBD1. This CDR3 contains 16 residues. Trimming cost V 3 bases and J 7 bases; bases outside gene matches: 16. The germline gives CDR1 GTSNPN, CDR2 SVGIG (reference sequence). DNA of the CDR3: TGTGCCTGGAGCCCCCAGGGGGCTAGGGTAGTGGGTGAAGCTTTCTTT. It yields the protein CAWSPQGARVVGEAFF.

The chain employs TRBV19 and TRBJ2-7; no firm D call. The CDR3 spans 12 residues. The V gene's germline CDR1 is LNHDA and CDR2 SQIVND (reference sequence). V was shortened by 4 bases and J by 3 bases, with 7 bases between the two germline ends. The CDR3: CASSTDGYEQYF. CDR3 sequence (DNA): TGTGCCAGTAGTACCGACGGCTACGAGCAGTACTTC.

This sequence joins TRBV30 and TRBJ2-7; D is unclear. The V end lost 1 base, the J end lost 1 base, and 14 bases lay between the germline ends. Per the germline V gene, CDR1 is GTSNPN and CDR2 is SVGIG (reference sequence). This CDR3 contains 15 residues. The CDR3 spells CAWSDPNGQSYEQYF. CDR3 bases: TGTGCCTGGAGTGATCCGAATGGGCAGTCCTACGAGCAGTACTTC.

CDR3 in DNA: TGTGCCAGCAGCCCCTACGGAGGGTTTTACGAGCAGTACTTC. Amino acids: CASSPYGGFYEQYF. This chain uses TRBV7-6 with TRBJ2-7, with D tentatively TRBD2 (6 bases). Trimming stripped 5 bases from V and 4 bases from J, with 15 bases between. Germline CDR1 SGHVS, CDR2 FNYEAQ. CDR3 length equals 14 residues.

The chain recombines TRBV2 with TRBJ1-2, with TRBD1 matching 7 bases. This CDR3 has 18 amino acids. Germline assignment: CDR1 SNHLY and CDR2 FYNNEI. J was trimmed by 0 bases and V by 8 bases; bases with no gene match: 18. The CDR3 DNA sequence: TGTGCCAGCGGGCGGACAGGCCCCGACAAGGAGGCTAACTATGGCTACACCTTC. As protein: CASGRTGPDKEANYGYTF.

Only one count was recorded for this clonotype. The chain links TRBV19 to TRBJ1-6; 10 bases map to TRBD1. J was trimmed by 6 bases and V by 7 bases; bases with no gene match: 9. This CDR3 has 16 residues. Looked up from germline, CDR1 is LNHDA and CDR2 is SQIVND (reference sequence). The CDR3 DNA reads as TGTGCCAGTACCCAAGGGAGGGACAGGGGTAATTCACCCCTCCACTTT. Protein: CASTQGRDRGNSPLHF.

The rearrangement links TRBV12-3 or TRBV12-4 to TRBJ1-2, with a weak D call TRBD1 (5 bases). The V end was cut by 7 bases, the J end by 4 bases, with 16 bases between. The CDR3 has 14 amino acids. Written as DNA, the CDR3 is TGTGCCAGCACCTCCGGAGGGACCCTCTATGGCTACACCTTC. Its translation: CASTSGGTLYGYTF.

The V gene is TRBV27, the J gene TRBJ1-1, with D perhaps TRBD1 (5 bases). CDR1 is MNHEY and CDR2 is SMNVEV in the germline V gene (reference sequence). V gave up 1 base and J gave up 3 bases, with 24 bases separating them. CDR3 length: 19 residues. For the CDR3, the DNA is TGTGCCAGCAGTTTATACCTAAATGGGGCGTCGGGGGGGGACACTGAAGCTTTCTTT. Protein: CASSLYLNGASGGDTEAFF.

The chain links TRBV9 to TRBJ1-1; a possible D gene is TRBD1 (5 bases). Germline CDR1 SGDLS, CDR2 YYNGEE. The CDR3 contains 11 residues. Trimming removed 7 bases at V and 4 bases at J, with 8 bases between. CDR3 DNA sequence: TGTGCCAGCGGGGGGGTCACTGAAGCTTTCTTT. The encoded protein is CASGGVTEAFF. The complete variable domain, with remaining parts taken from reference TRBV9 and TRBJ1-1, reads DSGVTQTPKHLITATGQRVTLRCSPRSGDLSVYWYQQSLDQGLQFLIQYYNGEERAKGNILERFSAQQFPDLHSELNLSSLELGDSALYFCASGGVTEAFFGQGTRLTVV.

The CDR3 DNA is TGTGCCAGCAGCCCACAGGGTCGTGGGGATACGCAGTATTTT. It translates to CASSPQGRGDTQYF. The chain joins TRBV5-4 to TRBJ2-3; D possibly corresponds to TRBD1 (6 bases). This CDR3 region has 14 residues. Trimming took 4 bases from V and 6 from J, leaving 15 bases between them. Germline-derived CDR1 and CDR2 are SGHNT and YYREEE (reference sequence).